This is a list of T cell receptor beta chains from one sample in a study of T cells after posttransplantation cyclophosphamide. Generated by immunoSEQ multiplex PCR, the TCRdb table keeps only in-frame clones and is missing some. The data contain around 3,500 clones, 65% to 85% of them singletons. Specimen: CD8+ T cells sorted from bone marrow. These receptors were collected from a woman aged 60-75 years in good health, CMV-negative, and a related stem cell transplant donor. Each CDR3 is given with its conserved first and last residue. Fields, in order: CDR3 length, J gene, D gene, clone size, V gene, CDR3 DNA, CDR3 protein. A D gene is named only where the DNA matches it firmly. The size field is filled for only some rows; it gives once, few, many or a size class.

16 TRBJ2-2 TRBD2 . TRBV6-4 TGTGCCAGCAGTGAAGCTAGCGGGAGTGGATATGGGGAGCTGTTTTTT CASSEASGSGYGELFF
16 TRBJ1-1 . . TRBV4-1 TGCGCCAGCAGCCAATGGGCAGGGGACCTGAACACTGAAGCTTTCTTT CASSQWAGDLNTEAFF
16 TRBJ2-1 TRBD2 . TRBV4-2 TGTGCCAGCAGCCAAGCTCTAGCGGGGGGACCTATTGAGCAGTTCTTC CASSQALAGGPIEQFF
14 TRBJ1-1 TRBD1 . TRBV30 TGTGCCTGGAGTGGGGCAGGGGGCGGACCTGAAGCTTTCTTT CAWSGAGGGPEAFF
15 TRBJ2-5 TRBD1 . TRBV5-1 TGCGCCAGCAGCCTAGACAGGGGGCGAGGAGAGACCCAGTACTTC CASSLDRGRGETQYF
21 TRBJ2-1 TRBD2 . TRBV15 TGTGCCACCAGCAGAGATCTTTTGGGACTAGCGGGACCCACATCCTACAATGAGCAGTTCTTC CATSRDLLGLAGPTSYNEQFF
14 TRBJ2-2 . few TRBV9 TGTGCCAGCAGCGGGGGGGTTAACACCGGGGAGCTGTTTTTT CASSGGVNTGELFF
16 TRBJ1-2 . . TRBV11-2 TGTGCCAGCAGCTTAGCCGGAGGAAATTCCAACTATGGCTACACCTTC CASSLAGGNSNYGYTF
14 TRBJ2-1 TRBD2 . TRBV30 TGTGCCTGGAGTCTGGGACTAGACTACAATGAGCAGTTCTTC CAWSLGLDYNEQFF
12 TRBJ2-3 . . TRBV11-2 TGTGCCAGCAGCTTCTTCACAGATACGCAGTATTTT CASSFFTDTQYF
11 TRBJ2-5 . . TRBV2 TGTGCCAGCAGTTTGGGCTGGGGCAGGGACTTC CASSLGWGRDF
13 TRBJ1-2 TRBD1 few TRBV19 TGTGCCAGTAGTCCAACAGGGGGCTATGGCTACACCTTC CASSPTGGYGYTF
16 TRBJ2-1 TRBD2 . TRBV19 TGTGCCAGTAGTGGGGGACTAGCGGGAGTGGGCGATGAGCAGTTCTTC CASSGGLAGVGDEQFF
13 TRBJ1-5 . . TRBV19 TGTGCCAGTAGTATCGGTGTAAGTCAGCCCCAGCATTTT CASSIGVSQPQHF
15 TRBJ2-2 TRBD2 . TRBV7-9 TGTGCCAGCACCGGGACTAGGGTGAACACCGGGGAGCTGTTTTTT CASTGTRVNTGELFF
16 TRBJ2-5 TRBD1 . TRBV6-5 TGTGCCAGCAGTTACTCAGGGACAGGTGGGGAAGAGACCCAGTACTTC CASSYSGTGGEETQYF
13 TRBJ1-2 TRBD1 . TRBV28 TGTGCCAGCAGTATAGGGGACAGGGAGGGCTACACCTTC CASSIGDREGYTF
14 TRBJ1-4 TRBD1 . TRBV19 TGTGCCAGTACCCCCGGGACAGGGGCAGAAAAACTGTTTTTT CASTPGTGAEKLFF
15 TRBJ2-1 TRBD1 . TRBV5-1 TGCGCCAGCAGCCTTAACGGACAGGCCCTCCTTGAGCAGTTCTTC CASSLNGQALLEQFF
15 TRBJ1-1 . . TRBV7-2 TGTGCCAGCAGCTTTTCCCTACCGACGGGAGGTGAAGCTTTCTTT CASSFSLPTGGEAFF
16 TRBJ2-3 TRBD1 . TRBV6-5 TGTGCCAGCAGTTCCTTCGGACAGGGGTACACAGATACGCAGTATTTT CASSSFGQGYTDTQYF
15 TRBJ1-3 TRBD1 . TRBV7-3 TGTGCCAGCAGCTTATCAGGGGGCTTTGGAAACACCATATATTTT CASSLSGGFGNTIYF
17 TRBJ2-7 TRBD1 . TRBV4-2 TGTGCCAGCAGCCAGACCCCCCAGGGGGCAGGGGGCTACGAGCAGTACTTC CASSQTPQGAGGYEQYF
13 TRBJ1-2 . once TRBV15 TGTGCCACCAGCAGTACCAGGGCTACTGGCTACACCTTC CATSSTRATGYTF
18 TRBJ2-2 TRBD2 . TRBV30 TGTGCCTGGAGTGTATACCCAACGGGACTAGTTCAAACCGGGGAGCTGTTTTTT CAWSVYPTGLVQTGELFF
15 TRBJ2-3 TRBD2 . TRBV10-3 TGTGCCTCCCAGACTAGCGGAGACCTGGCAGATACGCAGTATTTT CASQTSGDLADTQYF
14 TRBJ2-7 . . TRBV29-1 TGCAGCGTTCTCGGTGATAGCTCCTCCAACGAGCAGTACTTC CSVLGDSSSNEQYF
13 TRBJ1-1 . . TRBV28 TGTGCCAGCAGGGAGGGCTGGTCCGACGGGGCTTTCTTT CASREGWSDGAFF
13 TRBJ2-7 TRBD1 . TRBV11-2 TGTGCCAGCAGCTGGACAGGGATGGGTGAGCAGTACTTC CASSWTGMGEQYF
14 TRBJ2-7 . . TRBV4-1 TGCGCCAGCAGCCAAGAACGGAGCTCCTACGAGCAGTACTTC CASSQERSSYEQYF
18 TRBJ1-1 . . TRBV7-8 TGTGCCAGCAGCTTGTTAGTCGCCCTAGGCAGCCTGAACACTGAAGCTTTCTTT CASSLLVALGSLNTEAFF
11 TRBJ1-2 . . TRBV10-3 TGTGCCATCAAAGGAAGCGATGGCTACACCTTC CAIKGSDGYTF
16 TRBJ1-4 TRBD1 . TRBV4-1 TGCGCCAGCAGCCCCGGGACAGGTATCTCGGATGAAAAACTGTTTTTT CASSPGTGISDEKLFF
15 TRBJ2-7 . once TRBV4-2 TGTGCCAGCAGCCAAGAAGGGGGGGGTAGCTACGAGCAGTACTTC CASSQEGGGSYEQYF
12 TRBJ1-3 . few TRBV11-2 TGTGCCAGCAGCCCCCCCGGGTACACCATATATTTT CASSPPGYTIYF
18 TRBJ2-2 TRBD2 . TRBV4-1 TGCGCCAGCAGCCCACTTGGGCTAGCGGGAGGGACCACCGGGGAGCTGTTTTTT CASSPLGLAGGTTGELFF
15 TRBJ2-1 TRBD2 . TRBV19 TGTGCCAGTTCACGGACTAGCGGCGACTACAATGAGCAGTTCTTC CASSRTSGDYNEQFF
14 TRBJ2-1 . . TRBV4-1 TGCGCCAGCACCTCAACCGGACTAAACAATGAGCAGTTCTTC CASTSTGLNNEQFF
14 TRBJ2-2 . . TRBV6-5 TGTGCCAGCAGTTATGATAGTGGTACCGGGGAGCTGTTTTTT CASSYDSGTGELFF
15 TRBJ2-1 TRBD2 . TRBV5-5 TGTGCCAGCGGGGTGATAGCGGGAGGCTACAATGAGCAGTTCTTC CASGVIAGGYNEQFF
18 TRBJ1-4 TRBD1 . TRBV5-4 TGTGCCAGCAGCTTTATGGGACAGGTGGGGCCTTTAAATGAAAAACTGTTTTTT CASSFMGQVGPLNEKLFF
16 TRBJ1-6 . . TRBV16 TGTGCCAGCAGCCCTGGGGGGTTTCATTATAATTCACCCCTCCACTTT CASSPGGFHYNSPLHF
15 TRBJ2-3 TRBD1 . TRBV6-1 TGTGCCAGCAGTGTAGAGACAGGGGGCACAGATACGCAGTATTTT CASSVETGGTDTQYF
15 TRBJ2-1 TRBD2 . TRBV19 TGTGCCAGTAGTATAGTTGCGGGAGGGCCTGTTGAGCAGTTCTTC CASSIVAGGPVEQFF
14 TRBJ1-5 . . TRBV5-4 TGTGCCAGATCGGGCCGGGGGTTCGATCAGCCCCAGCATTTT CARSGRGFDQPQHF
16 TRBJ2-7 . . TRBV7-6 TGTGCCAGCAGCTTAGAGGTGGCGGGTAGCTCCTACGAGCAGTACTTC CASSLEVAGSSYEQYF
14 TRBJ1-2 . . TRBV7-2 TGTGCCAGCAGCCCCGCAGGAGGGGACTATGGCTACACCTTC CASSPAGGDYGYTF
14 TRBJ2-1 TRBD2 . TRBV6-5 TGTGCCAGCAGTCACGCCCGGGGGAGGGATGAGCAGTTCTTC CASSHARGRDEQFF
17 TRBJ1-2 . . TRBV6-1 TGTGCCAGCAGTGAACGGTGGCCGCCCGAGAGGGACTATGGCTACACCTTC CASSERWPPERDYGYTF
14 TRBJ2-3 . . TRBV7-2 TGTGCCAGCAGCTTGGTAACGGGCACAGATACGCAGTATTTT CASSLVTGTDTQYF